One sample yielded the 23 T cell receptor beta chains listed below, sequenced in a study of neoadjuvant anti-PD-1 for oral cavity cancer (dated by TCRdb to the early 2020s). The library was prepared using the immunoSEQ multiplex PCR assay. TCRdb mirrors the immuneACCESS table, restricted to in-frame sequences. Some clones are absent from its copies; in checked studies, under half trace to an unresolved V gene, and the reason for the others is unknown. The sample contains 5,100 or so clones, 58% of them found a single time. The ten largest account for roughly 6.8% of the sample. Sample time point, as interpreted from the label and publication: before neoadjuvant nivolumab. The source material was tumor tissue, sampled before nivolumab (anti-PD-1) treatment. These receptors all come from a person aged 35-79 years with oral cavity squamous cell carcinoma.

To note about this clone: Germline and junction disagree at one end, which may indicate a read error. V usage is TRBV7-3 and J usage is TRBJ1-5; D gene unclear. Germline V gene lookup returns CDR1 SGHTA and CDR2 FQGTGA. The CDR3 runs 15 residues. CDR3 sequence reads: CASSQARGINQPQHF. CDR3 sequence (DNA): TGCGCCAGCAGCCAAGCTCGGGGAATTAATCAGCCCCAGCATTTT.

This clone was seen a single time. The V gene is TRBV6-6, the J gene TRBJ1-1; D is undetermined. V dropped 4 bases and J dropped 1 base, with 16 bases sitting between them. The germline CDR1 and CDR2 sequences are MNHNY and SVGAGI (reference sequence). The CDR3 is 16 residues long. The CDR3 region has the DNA TGTGCCAGCAGTTTTAGGTCCGGAACGGGGAACACTGAAGCTTTCTTT. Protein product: CASSFRSGTGNTEAFF.

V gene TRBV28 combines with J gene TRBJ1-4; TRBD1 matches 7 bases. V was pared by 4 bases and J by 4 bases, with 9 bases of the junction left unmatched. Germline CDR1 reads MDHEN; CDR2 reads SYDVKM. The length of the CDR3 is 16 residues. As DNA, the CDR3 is TGTGCCAGCAGTTCCCCCCCCGGGACAGATAATGAAAAACTGTTTTTT. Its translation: CASSSPPGTDNEKLFF.

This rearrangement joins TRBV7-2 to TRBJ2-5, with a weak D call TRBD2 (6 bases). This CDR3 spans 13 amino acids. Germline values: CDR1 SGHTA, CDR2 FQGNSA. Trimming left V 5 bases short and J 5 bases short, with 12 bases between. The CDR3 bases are TGTGCCAGCAGCCGCGGGGTGGCGGAGACCCAGTACTTC. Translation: CASSRGVAETQYF. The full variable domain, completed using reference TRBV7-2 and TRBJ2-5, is GAGVSQSPSNKVTEKGKDVELRCDPISGHTALYWYRQSLGQGLEFLIYFQGNSAPDKSGLPSDRFSAERTGGSVSTLTIQRTQQEDSAVYLCASSRGVAETQYFGPGTRLLVL.

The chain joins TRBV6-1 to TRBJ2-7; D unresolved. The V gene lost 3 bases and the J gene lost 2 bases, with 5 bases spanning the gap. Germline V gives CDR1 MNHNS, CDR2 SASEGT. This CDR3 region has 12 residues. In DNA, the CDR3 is TGTGCCAGCAGTGATCTGACCTACGAGCAGTACTTC. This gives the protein CASSDLTYEQYF.

CDR3 protein: CAISDNAASKDEQFF. CDR3 coding DNA: TGTGCCATCAGTGATAACGCAGCTTCAAAGGATGAGCAGTTCTTC. V and J are TRBV10-3 and TRBJ2-1; D remains ambiguous. The CDR3 sequence is 15 residues long. Per the germline V gene, CDR1 is ENHRY and CDR2 is SYGVKD. V shed 3 bases and J shed 8 bases, with 17 bases lying between them.

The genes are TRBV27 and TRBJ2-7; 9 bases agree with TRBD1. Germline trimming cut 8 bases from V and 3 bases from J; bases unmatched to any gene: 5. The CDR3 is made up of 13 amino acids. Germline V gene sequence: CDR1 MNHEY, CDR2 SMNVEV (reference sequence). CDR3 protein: CASGGTGFYEQYF. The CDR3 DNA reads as TGTGCCAGCGGAGGGACAGGGTTCTACGAGCAGTACTTC.

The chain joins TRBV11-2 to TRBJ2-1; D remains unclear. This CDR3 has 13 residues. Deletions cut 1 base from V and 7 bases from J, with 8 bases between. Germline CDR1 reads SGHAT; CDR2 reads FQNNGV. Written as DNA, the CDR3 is TGTGCCAGCAGCTTAGGGGTTGGGAATGAGCAGTTCTTC. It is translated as CASSLGVGNEQFF.

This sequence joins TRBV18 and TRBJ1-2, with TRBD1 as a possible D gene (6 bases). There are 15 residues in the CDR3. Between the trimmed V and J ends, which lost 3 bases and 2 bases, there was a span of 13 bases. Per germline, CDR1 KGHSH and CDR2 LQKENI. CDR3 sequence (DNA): TGTGCCAGCTCACCCCAGACAGGTCGGAACTATGGCTACACCTTC. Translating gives CASSPQTGRNYGYTF.

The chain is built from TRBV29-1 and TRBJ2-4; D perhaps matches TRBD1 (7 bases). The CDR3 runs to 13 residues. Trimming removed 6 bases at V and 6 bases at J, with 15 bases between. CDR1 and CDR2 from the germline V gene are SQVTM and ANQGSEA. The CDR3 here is CSVKPGGINIQYF. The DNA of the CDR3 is TGCAGCGTGAAGCCAGGGGGGATAAACATTCAGTACTTC.

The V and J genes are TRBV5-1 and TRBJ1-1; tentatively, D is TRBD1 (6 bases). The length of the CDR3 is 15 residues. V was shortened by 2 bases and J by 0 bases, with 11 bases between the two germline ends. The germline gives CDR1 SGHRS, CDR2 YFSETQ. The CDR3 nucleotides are TGCGCCAGCAGCTTCCGGGACAATTTGAACACTGAAGCTTTCTTT. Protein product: CASSFRDNLNTEAFF.

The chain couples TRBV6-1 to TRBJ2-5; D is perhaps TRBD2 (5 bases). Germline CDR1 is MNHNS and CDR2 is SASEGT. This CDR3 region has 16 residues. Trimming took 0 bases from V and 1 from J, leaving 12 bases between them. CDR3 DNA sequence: TGTGCCAGCAGTGAAGCGCCCGGCGGGTCCCAAGAGACCCAGTACTTC. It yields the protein CASSEAPGGSQETQYF.

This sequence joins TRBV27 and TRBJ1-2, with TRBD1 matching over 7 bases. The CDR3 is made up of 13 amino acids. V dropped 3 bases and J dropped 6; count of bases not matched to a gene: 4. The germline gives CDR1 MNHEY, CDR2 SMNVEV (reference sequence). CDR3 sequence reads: CASSFSGTDGYTF. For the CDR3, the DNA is TGTGCCAGCAGTTTCTCCGGGACAGATGGCTACACCTTC.

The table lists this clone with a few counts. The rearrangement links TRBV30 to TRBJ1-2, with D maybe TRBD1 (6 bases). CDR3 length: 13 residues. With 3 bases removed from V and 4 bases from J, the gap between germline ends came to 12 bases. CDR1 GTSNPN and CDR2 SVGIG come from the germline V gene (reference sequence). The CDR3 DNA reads TGTGCCTGGAGCGCCGGGACACTCTATGGCTACACCTTC. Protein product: CAWSAGTLYGYTF.

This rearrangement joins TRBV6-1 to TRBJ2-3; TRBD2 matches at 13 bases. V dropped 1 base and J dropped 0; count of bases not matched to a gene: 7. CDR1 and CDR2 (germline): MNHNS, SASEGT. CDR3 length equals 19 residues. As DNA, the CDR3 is TGTGCCAGCAGTGAAGGACTAGCGGGGGGCCCCTCTAGCACAGATACGCAGTATTTT. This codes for CASSEGLAGGPSSTDTQYF.

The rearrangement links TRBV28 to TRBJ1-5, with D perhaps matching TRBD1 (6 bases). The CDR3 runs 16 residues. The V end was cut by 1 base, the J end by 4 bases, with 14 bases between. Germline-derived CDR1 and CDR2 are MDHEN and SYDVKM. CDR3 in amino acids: CASSLLGGGRNQPQHF. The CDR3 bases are TGTGCCAGCAGTTTATTAGGGGGAGGAAGGAATCAGCCCCAGCATTTT.

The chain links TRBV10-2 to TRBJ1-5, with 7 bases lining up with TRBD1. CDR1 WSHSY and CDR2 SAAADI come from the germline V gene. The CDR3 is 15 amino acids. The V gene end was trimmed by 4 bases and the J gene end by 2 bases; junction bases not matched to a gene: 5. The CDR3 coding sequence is TGCGCCAGCAGTGTGACAGGGATAGGCAATCAGCCCCAGCATTTT. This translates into CASSVTGIGNQPQHF.

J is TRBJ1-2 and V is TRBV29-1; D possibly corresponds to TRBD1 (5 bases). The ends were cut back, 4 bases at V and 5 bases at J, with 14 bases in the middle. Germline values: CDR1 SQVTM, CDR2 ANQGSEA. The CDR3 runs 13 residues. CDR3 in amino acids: CSVGGGEGYGYTF. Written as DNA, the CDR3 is TGCAGCGTTGGGGGAGGGGAGGGTTATGGCTACACCTTC.

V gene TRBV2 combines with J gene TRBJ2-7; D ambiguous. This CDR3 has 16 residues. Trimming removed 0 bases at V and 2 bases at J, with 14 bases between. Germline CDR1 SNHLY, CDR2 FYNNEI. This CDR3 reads CASSEAMSGRPYEQYF. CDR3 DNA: TGTGCCAGCAGTGAAGCAATGAGTGGTCGCCCCTACGAGCAGTACTTC.

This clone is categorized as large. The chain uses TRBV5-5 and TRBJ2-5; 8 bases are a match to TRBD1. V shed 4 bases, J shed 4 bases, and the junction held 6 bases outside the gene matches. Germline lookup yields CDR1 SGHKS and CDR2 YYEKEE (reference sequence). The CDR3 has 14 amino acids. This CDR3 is CASSRGQARETQYF. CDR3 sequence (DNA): TGTGCCAGCAGCCGGGGACAGGCGCGAGAGACCCAGTACTTC.

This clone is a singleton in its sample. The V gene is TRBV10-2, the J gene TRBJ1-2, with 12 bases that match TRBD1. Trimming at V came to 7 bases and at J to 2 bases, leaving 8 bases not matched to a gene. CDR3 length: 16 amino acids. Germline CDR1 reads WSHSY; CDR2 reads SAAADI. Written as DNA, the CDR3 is TGCGCCAGCATGGAGAGGGACAGGGGGCGGAACTATGGCTACACCTTC. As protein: CASMERDRGRNYGYTF.

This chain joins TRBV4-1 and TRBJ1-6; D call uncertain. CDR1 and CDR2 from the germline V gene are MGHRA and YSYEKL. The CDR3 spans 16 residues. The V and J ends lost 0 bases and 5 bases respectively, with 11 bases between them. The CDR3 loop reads CASSQEGGIDNSPLHF. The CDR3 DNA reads TGCGCCAGCAGCCAAGAGGGCGGGATCGATAATTCACCCCTCCACTTT.

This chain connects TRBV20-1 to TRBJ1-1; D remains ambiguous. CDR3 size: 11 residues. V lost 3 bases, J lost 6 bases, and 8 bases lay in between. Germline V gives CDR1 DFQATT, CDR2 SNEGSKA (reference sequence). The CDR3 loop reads CSARTVPEAFF. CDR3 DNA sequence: TGCAGTGCTAGGACTGTCCCTGAAGCTTTCTTT.